The rows below give T cell receptor beta chains drawn from one sample of a study of T cell changes during pregnancy in multiple sclerosis. Clones were read by immunoSEQ multiplex PCR, and TCRdb kept only the in-frame ones, dropping some. The sample has about 68,000 clones, about 91% seen once. The sequences come from peripheral blood, collected in the first trimester of pregnancy. These receptors were taken from a female donor with multiple sclerosis, enrolled in a pregnancy study. The CDR3 runs from the conserved cysteine through the conserved F or W. Size tells how often a clone was seen (once, few, many) or the class of an expanded clone, and some rows leave it out.

. | TRBJ1-2 | TRBV9 | CASSVSPGQGDYGYTF
. | TRBJ1-2 | TRBV2 | CASSGGRASKYGYTF
. | TRBJ2-1 | TRBV2 | CASRPLAGSTYNEQFF
. | TRBJ2-2 | TRBV11-3 | CASSLVLAVNTGELFF
. | TRBJ1-3 | TRBV30 | CAWSVQGSSGNTIYF
. | TRBJ2-1 | TRBV7-3 | CASPRGERGAFNEQFF
. | TRBJ1-1 | TRBV4-1 | CASSQAPGQGVGAFF
. | TRBJ2-3 | TRBV7-2 | CASSTPGLAGGRSTDTQYF
. | TRBJ2-3 | TRBV9 | CASSSSRDTQYF
. | TRBJ2-3 | TRBV18 | CASRDQGTGTLTDTQYF
. | TRBJ1-4 | TRBV4-1 | CASRPTGAYNEKLFF
. | TRBJ2-7 | TRBV30 | CAWTASSYEQYF
. | TRBJ2-1 | TRBV11-2 | CASSLGAGGEYNEQFF
once | TRBJ1-2 | TRBV30 | CAWSVRQGFYGYTF
. | TRBJ2-5 | TRBV13 | CASSSTSGGRETQYF